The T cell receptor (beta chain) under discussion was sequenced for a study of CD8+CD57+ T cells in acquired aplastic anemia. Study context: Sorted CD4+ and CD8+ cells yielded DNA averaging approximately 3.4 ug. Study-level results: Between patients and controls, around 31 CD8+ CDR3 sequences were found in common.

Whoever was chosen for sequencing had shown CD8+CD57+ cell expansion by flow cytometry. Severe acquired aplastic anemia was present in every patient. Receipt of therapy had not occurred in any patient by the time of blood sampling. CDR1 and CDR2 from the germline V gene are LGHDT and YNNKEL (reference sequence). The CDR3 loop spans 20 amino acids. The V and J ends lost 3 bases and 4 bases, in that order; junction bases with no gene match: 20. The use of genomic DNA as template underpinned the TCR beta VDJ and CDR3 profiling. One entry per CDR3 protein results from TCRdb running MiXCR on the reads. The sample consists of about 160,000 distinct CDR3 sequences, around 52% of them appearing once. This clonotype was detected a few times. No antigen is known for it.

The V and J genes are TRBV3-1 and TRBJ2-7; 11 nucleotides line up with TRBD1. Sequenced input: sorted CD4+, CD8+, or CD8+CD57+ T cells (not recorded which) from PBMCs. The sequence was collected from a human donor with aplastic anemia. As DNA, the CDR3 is TGTGCCAGCAGCCACACTGGGGCGGGACAGGGGGTGACTAGCATATACGAGCAGTACTTC. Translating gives CASSHTGAGQGVTSIYEQYF.